The present T cell receptor beta chain was sequenced within a study of blood T cell repertoires in COVID-19. About the research overall: Sites across the United States, Italy and Spain contributed samples from acute and convalescent COVID-19.

J lost 8 bases, V lost 1 base, and 28 bases had no gene match. The CDR3 sequence is 22 residues long. The germline V gene encodes CDR1 ENHRY and CDR2 SYGVKD. Only in-frame clones appear in the TCRdb table, and some are missing; sequencing was by immunoSEQ multiplex PCR. The sample contains hundreds of thousands of clones, approximately 91% of which appear only once. This clonotype was sampled from a woman in her seventies with COVID-19, enrolled during active disease. The sequenced sample consisted of peripheral blood. This chain connects TRBV10-3 to TRBJ2-3; 9 nucleotides align to TRBD2. CDR3 region: CAISEYQFDQDELAGIEGTQYF. The CDR3 bases are TGTGCCATCAGTGAGTACCAGTTTGATCAGGACGAGCTAGCGGGGATCGAAGGTACGCAGTATTTT.